This record looks at one T cell receptor beta chain sequence and its context. These data are taken from a study of technical replicates of blood from a handful of donors. Measured with immunoSEQ multiplex PCR; TCRdb has only the in-frame clones, and not every one. The sample shows over 85,000 clones, just under 95% of them seen only once. With 5 bases removed from V and 6 bases from J, the gap between germline ends came to 8 bases. Germline V gene lookup returns CDR1 KGHSH and CDR2 LQKENI. The CDR3 covers 12 residues. The TCR was taken from a human donor in good health. Sample: T cells isolated from PBMCs. The V call is TRBV18, the J call TRBJ2-1, with D unresolved. This CDR3 is CASSTASNEQFF. The CDR3 DNA reads as TGTGCCAGCTCAACTGCAAGCAATGAGCAGTTCTTC.